This T cell receptor beta chain is from a study of blood T cell repertoires in COVID-19 (dated by TCRdb to about 2020). Study-wide context: The collaborator samples originated in the United States, Italy and Spain and spanned the acute and convalescent phases of COVID-19. The prospective study material was composed of cDNA or gDNA derived from T cells, B-cell-depleted T cells, or PBMCs. Subjects who had been exposed to COVID-19, were actively infected with it, or had recovered from it provided the deeply sampled blood TCRbeta repertoires that made up the dataset. The repertoires were made available in a free public database intended to serve as a resource for research on the immune response to SARS-CoV-2. Samples were obtained from the ongoing ImmuneRACE study (first 160 participants) and from over 1,000 subjects provided by 6 global collaborators. Sample metadata almost always included a de-identified subject ID, COVID-19 status, age in years and sex. Where available, HLA class I and class II types were taken from metadata supplied by the sample provider and were not determined by assay-based typing. General study outcomes and caveats: How much clinical and demographic metadata was included differed by source and by participant, and the metadata was provided uncurated.

Comments on this clone: The target of this receptor is not known. No qualities accompany the bases; no much larger clone lies one base away.

V is pared back by 5 bases and J by 5 bases, with 19 bases lying between the germline termini. CDR1 and CDR2, per the germline V gene, are SGHTA and FQGNSA. The CDR3 has 16 amino acids, counting the end cysteine and phenylalanine. Only CDR3 DNA is held: 48 bases, read in frame from base 1. Participants in the prospective study were aged 18 to 89 years, lived in under 30 United States geographic areas, and enrolled through a virtual design. Cohort assignment in the prospective study relied on participant-reported clinical history from a screening survey and a study questionnaire. For ImmuneRACE Cohort 3, a participant was defined as recovered based on two consecutive negative NP/OP PCR tests, clearance by a healthcare professional, or resolution of symptoms. Mobile phlebotomists in the prospective study collected whole blood, serum and a nasopharyngeal or oropharyngeal swab from every participant. Over a roughly 2-month period, participants in the prospective study had the option of providing additional blood draws and questionnaires. Before DNA extraction, blood samples from the prospective study were shipped at room temperature or frozen.

TCRbeta CDR3 regions were amplified from genomic DNA using the immunoSEQ Assay, a bias-controlled multiplex PCR. The paper's data handling went like this. The number of nucleated cells in each sample was estimated from the amplification of reference gene primers within the assay. To quantify the absolute abundance of each unique TCRbeta CDR3 rearrangement, sequence reads were collapsed and filtered. For each sample, productive Simpson clonality was calculated by taking the square root of Simpson's diversity index across productive rearrangements. TCRdb holds this immuneACCESS table with in-frame rearrangements only. Some clones are missing; in checked studies, unresolved V genes explain under half, and the rest has no known cause. V and J calls and clone size are those listed in that table; D and trimming were worked out from the DNA. The sample table holds around 180,000 clones, of which less than 85% were seen once. The ten top clones hold over 9.5% of the sample.

The TCR was taken from a man over 45 who had recovered from COVID-19. The rearranged chain carries TRBV7-2 and TRBJ2-1; no D gene call is confident. Sequencing was done on a sample of PBMCs or T cells enriched from blood (not recorded which). The sequenced DNA: TGTGCCAGCAGCCCGAAAATGAGACTCCGAGACAATGAGCAGTTCTTC. Its translation reads: CASSPKMRLRDNEQFF.